This T cell receptor beta chain emerged from a study of shared clonotypes between healthy human individuals. Study-wide findings and caveats: What naive subsets generally showed was a larger estimated richness than memory subsets showed. Among donors, clonotype sharing was expected to be affected by sequencing depth.

As for this clone: Its target is unknown.

Healthy HIV-negative adults without recent acute infections or vaccinations served as donors. Assay used: immunoSEQ multiplex PCR; TCRdb lists only in-frame clones, some missing. The table includes about 670,000 clones, around 72% detected once. The CDR3 is 15 amino acids. The V segment lost 2 bases and the J segment 2 bases; nucleotides outside the gene matches: 4. Germline V lookup: CDR1 SGHRS, CDR2 YFSETQ. This TCR was sampled from a woman in her thirties in good health. The V gene is TRBV5-1, the J gene TRBJ2-7; 10 bases are shared with TRBD2. The material sequenced was memory CD4+ T cells sorted from blood. The subset: CD45RA-negative fraction. The CDR3 is CASSLQREGPYEQYF. CDR3 nucleotide sequence: TGCGCCAGCAGCTTACAGCGGGAGGGCCCCTACGAGCAGTACTTC.